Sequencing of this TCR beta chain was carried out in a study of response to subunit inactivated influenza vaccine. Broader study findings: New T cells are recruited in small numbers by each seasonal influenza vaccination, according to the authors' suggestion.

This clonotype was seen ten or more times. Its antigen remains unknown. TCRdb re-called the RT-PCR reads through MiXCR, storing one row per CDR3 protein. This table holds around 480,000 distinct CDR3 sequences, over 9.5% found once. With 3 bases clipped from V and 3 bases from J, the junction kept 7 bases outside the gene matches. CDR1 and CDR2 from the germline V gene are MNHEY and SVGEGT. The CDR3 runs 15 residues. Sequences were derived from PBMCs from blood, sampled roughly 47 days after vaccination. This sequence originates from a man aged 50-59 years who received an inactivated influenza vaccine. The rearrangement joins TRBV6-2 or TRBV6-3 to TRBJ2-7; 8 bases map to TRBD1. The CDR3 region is CASSYRTGKDYEQYF. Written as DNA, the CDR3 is TGTGCCAGCAGTTATCGGACAGGGAAGGACTACGAGCAGTACTTC.